This TCR beta chain originates from a study of blood T cell repertoires in COVID-19 (dated by TCRdb to about 2020). Context from the whole study: Collaborator samples came from the United States, Italy and Spain and covered acute and convalescent phases of COVID-19. The sample metadata nearly always contained a de-identified subject ID, COVID-19 status, age in years and sex. Deeply sampled blood TCRbeta repertoires from subjects exposed to, actively infected with, or recovered from COVID-19 were included in the dataset. The prospective study material was composed of cDNA or gDNA derived from T cells, B-cell-depleted T cells, or PBMCs. Where available, HLA class I and class II types were obtained from metadata supplied by the sample provider rather than from assay-based typing. Samples were obtained from the ongoing ImmuneRACE study (first 160 participants) and from 950 to 1,500 subjects provided by 6 global collaborators. The repertoires were released in a freely available public database meant as a resource for research on the immune response to SARS-CoV-2.

According to the germline V gene (reference sequence), CDR1 reads LNHDA and CDR2 reads SQIVND. Trimming takes 1 base off V and 2 bases off J; junction bases not matched to a gene: 13. Taken from cysteine to phenylalanine, the CDR3 has 18 residues. Just CDR3 DNA is preserved here, 54 bases in frame from base 1. Each collaborating institution followed its own protocols to collect whole blood in K2EDTA tubes. For TCRbeta analysis, collaborators shipped samples in one of three forms: frozen whole blood, isolated PBMCs, or DNA extracted from either of those sample types. TCRbeta CDR3 regions were amplified from genomic DNA using the immunoSEQ Assay, a bias-controlled multiplex PCR. The paper's data handling went like this. The number of nucleated cells in each sample was estimated by amplification of reference gene primers within the assay. To quantify the absolute abundance of each unique TCRbeta CDR3 rearrangement, sequence reads were collapsed and filtered. For each sample, productive Simpson clonality was calculated by taking the square root of Simpson's diversity index across productive rearrangements. The table comes from immuneACCESS by way of TCRdb, which keeps in-frame sequences with V and J called. Part of the clones is missing from these tables; in studies checked, under half for an unresolved V gene and the rest for unknown reasons. The D gene and trimming were derived from the DNA, and the V and J assignments and clone size from that table. The sample contains roughly 200,000 clones, 80% of them found a single time. Clones ranked in the top ten supply 5.5% of the sample.

Points on this clone: Its recognized antigen is unknown. No much larger clone exists at a distance of one base, and base qualities are not known.

On the study overall, not on this receptor specifically: Clinical and demographic metadata were provided uncurated, with the amount varying by source and participant.

Recombination joined TRBV19 with TRBJ2-7; TRBD1 matches 8 bases in the middle. The clonotype comes from a woman in her 70s with acute or convalescent COVID-19. Material: peripheral blood. CDR3 sequence: CASSIGDRGAHITYEQYF. The nucleotide sequence is given as TGTGCCAGTAGTATAGGAGACAGGGGCGCGCATATAACCTACGAGCAGTACTTC. Here the CDR3 is joined to the reference TRBV19 and TRBJ2-7 genes, and the full variable domain is: DGGITQSPKYLFRKEGQNVTLSCEQNLNHDAMYWYRQDPGQGLRLIYYSQIVNDFQKGDIAEGYSVSREKKESFPLTVTSAQKNPTAFYLCASSIGDRGAHITYEQYFGPGTRLTVT.